Below are 31 T cell receptor beta chains sequenced from a single sample in a study of T cell responses to AZD1222 COVID-19 vaccine. TCRdb's copy holds only in-frame clones and misses some; the assay was immunoSEQ multiplex PCR. This table has 130,000 or so clones, roughly 92% appearing once. The specimen comprised peripheral blood, sampled on day 0 of AZD1222 vaccination. Every receptor here comes from an adult in good health.

This clone was counted a single time. The chain links TRBV4-3 to TRBJ2-3; D uncertain. CDR1 is LGHNA, CDR2 YSLEER, per germline. This CDR3 spans 15 amino acids. Trimming cost V 0 bases and J 6 bases, with 13 bases left between them. The CDR3 nucleotides are TGCGCCAGCAGCCAAGATGGGCAGAGCCGCGATACGCAGTATTTT. This sequence encodes CASSQDGQSRDTQYF.

The gene calls are TRBV5-1 and TRBJ2-3; the match to TRBD1 covers 9 bases. CDR3 length equals 16 residues. From germline, CDR1 is SGHRS and CDR2 YFSETQ. Trimming removed 0 bases from V and 3 bases from J; junction bases left unmatched: 5. The DNA of the CDR3 is TGCGCCAGCAGCTTGGCCCCGGGACAGGGAACAGATACGCAGTATTTT. It encodes CASSLAPGQGTDTQYF.

The chain is built from TRBV14 and TRBJ1-1; D might be TRBD1 (5 bases). The V end was cut by 2 bases, the J end by 4 bases, with 17 bases between. The CDR3 loop spans 16 amino acids. CDR1 is SGHDN, CDR2 FVKESK, per germline. The CDR3 coding sequence is TGTGCCAGCAGCCAAATTGCTGGTAGGGGCCCCACTGAAGCTTTCTTT. This sequence encodes CASSQIAGRGPTEAFF.

This sequence joins TRBV5-4 and TRBJ1-1; no reliable D call. In germline, CDR1 is SGHNT, CDR2 YYREEE (reference sequence). This CDR3 has 13 amino acids. With 7 bases removed from V and 6 bases from J, the gap between germline ends came to 16 bases. For the CDR3, the DNA is TGTGCCAGCTCCGAGTGGGGAGTCGCTGAAGCTTTCTTT. This encodes CASSEWGVAEAFF.

The V call is TRBV19, the J call TRBJ1-2, with no clear D. Germline V gene sequence: CDR1 LNHDA, CDR2 SQIVND (reference sequence). The CDR3 spans 13 residues. V dropped 3 bases and J dropped 9 bases, with 14 bases sitting between them. This CDR3 reads CASSIPGYGSYTF. The DNA of the CDR3 is TGTGCCAGTAGTATTCCCGGGTACGGGAGCTACACCTTC.

The genes are TRBV15 and TRBJ1-2, with D possibly being TRBD1 (6 bases). The CDR3 length is 13 residues. CDR1 and CDR2 (germline): LNHNV, YYDKDF (reference sequence). V was shortened by 4 bases and J by 8 bases, with 14 bases between the two germline ends. The CDR3 region has the DNA TGTGCCACCAGCACCAGAACAGGGAAGGGCTACACCTTC. It specifies CATSTRTGKGYTF.

The V gene is TRBV2, the J gene TRBJ1-1; weak D call: TRBD1 (5 bases). Between the trimmed V and J ends, which lost 6 bases and 7 bases, there was a span of 12 bases. The CDR3 contains 12 residues. Germline V gives CDR1 SNHLY, CDR2 FYNNEI. The CDR3 DNA is TGTGCCAGCAGACGAGGCGGGGGTGAAGCTTTCTTT. Amino acid sequence: CASRRGGGEAFF.

The chain couples TRBV10-3 to TRBJ2-2; 7 positions agree with TRBD1. Germline lookup yields CDR1 ENHRY and CDR2 SYGVKD. V lost 10 bases, J lost 5 bases, and 10 bases stayed unmatched. CDR3 length: 14 residues. The CDR3 DNA sequence: TGTGCCACCGTCGGGACAGAGAGGACCGGGGAGCTGTTTTTT. Encoded protein: CATVGTERTGELFF.

V usage is TRBV4-1 and J usage is TRBJ2-7, with D tentatively TRBD1 or TRBD2 (5 bases each). Germline assignment: CDR1 MGHRA and CDR2 YSYEKL. This CDR3 spans 17 amino acids. V lost 5 bases to trimming and J lost 2 bases, with 22 bases between them. CDR3 residues: CASSAQFGTDGTYEQYF. The DNA for the CDR3 is TGCGCCAGCAGCGCTCAGTTCGGGACGGACGGGACCTACGAGCAGTACTTC.

The sample holds one count of this clone. This chain uses TRBV30 with TRBJ1-3, with D uncertain. CDR1 GTSNPN and CDR2 SVGIG come from the germline V gene (reference sequence). The V gene lost 6 bases and the J gene lost 0 bases, with 15 bases spanning the gap. CDR3 length equals 15 residues. In DNA, the CDR3 is TGTGCCTGCTTACTATCCCCGAGCTCTGGAAACACCATATATTTT. Translated, it gives CACLLSPSSGNTIYF.

The chain combines TRBV12-2 with TRBJ2-1; the table's D call TRBD2 went unverified against the DNA. TRBV12-2 represents a pseudogene. The CDR3 consists of 17 residues. The CDR3 reads CASRLGAWREQSNEQFF. CDR3 bases: TGTGCAAGTCGCTTAGGGGCTTGGCGGGAACAGTCCAATGAGCAGTTCTTC.

V is TRBV7-9 and J is TRBJ1-4, with D tentatively TRBD1 (5 bases). V shed 4 bases and J shed 8 bases, with 14 bases lying between them. The V gene's germline CDR1 is SEHNR and CDR2 FQNEAQ (reference sequence). The CDR3 consists of 14 residues. The CDR3 loop is CASSSQKAGEKLFF. Here the CDR3 DNA reads TGTGCCAGCAGCTCCCAAAAGGCAGGGGAAAAACTGTTTTTT.

This chain joins TRBV24-1 and TRBJ1-2, with 8 bases that match TRBD1. Germline assignment: CDR1 KGHDR and CDR2 SFDVKD. This CDR3 has 16 amino acids. V trimming: 3 bases; J trimming: 2 bases; junction bases outside the gene matches: 7. In DNA, the CDR3 is TGTGCCACCAGTGATCCCAGGGGGCGCGAGAACTATGGCTACACCTTC. Translating it yields CATSDPRGRENYGYTF.

The chain is built from TRBV18 and TRBJ2-7; TRBD1 aligns across 7 bases. J lost 0 bases, V lost 5 bases, and 4 bases had no gene match. CDR3 length equals 14 residues. Germline-derived CDR1 and CDR2 are KGHSH and LQKENI. CDR3 amino acids: CASSLGQNSYEQYF. The CDR3 region has the DNA TGTGCCAGCTCATTGGGACAGAACTCCTACGAGCAGTACTTC.

This clone was seen just once. This rearrangement joins TRBV5-1 to TRBJ1-1, with 7 bases matching TRBD1. Germline V gene data show CDR1 as SGHRS and CDR2 as YFSETQ. Trimming took 4 bases from V and 3 from J; bases not matched to a gene: 9. The CDR3 runs to 15 residues. The CDR3 nucleotides read TGCGCCAGCAGCGCGCTGACAGGGACCTACACTGAAGCTTTCTTT. Encoded protein: CASSALTGTYTEAFF.

The J gene is TRBJ2-1, the V gene TRBV5-1; 10 nucleotides line up with TRBD2. The trim removed 7 bases at V and 4 bases at J, leaving 5 bases unmatched. From germline, CDR1 is SGHRS and CDR2 YFSETQ. This CDR3 is 14 amino acids long. The DNA of the CDR3 is TGCGCCAGCGCCGGGACTAGCGTATACAATGAGCAGTTCTTC. Translated, it gives CASAGTSVYNEQFF.

V usage is TRBV6-5 and J usage is TRBJ1-4; a weak D match, TRBD1 (5 bases). Germline CDR1 reads MNHEY; CDR2 reads SVGAGI. The CDR3 runs to 13 residues. Trimming cost V 6 bases and J 3 bases, with 8 bases left between them. CDR3 DNA: TGTGCCAGCAGCCTAGGGGCTAATGAAAAACTGTTTTTT. Translated, it gives CASSLGANEKLFF.

The chain uses TRBV28 and TRBJ2-2, with 7 bases that match TRBD2. CDR1 and CDR2 (germline): MDHEN, SYDVKM. V lost 10 bases, J lost 1 base, and 9 bases stayed unmatched. The CDR3 has 15 amino acids. CDR3 sequence (DNA): TGTGCCATTCAGGGAGGGGCACGGAACACCGGGGAGCTGTTTTTT. It codes for CAIQGGARNTGELFF.

This chain links TRBV3-1 (or the pseudogene TRBV3-2) with TRBJ2-2; 9 bases map to TRBD2. This CDR3 contains 17 residues. Germline V gene lookup returns CDR1 LGHDT and CDR2 YNNKEL (reference sequence). Trimming took 0 bases from V and 2 from J; bases not matched to a gene: 4. CDR3 sequence (DNA): TGTGCCAGCAGCCAAGATACACTAGCGGGCAACACCGGGGAGCTGTTTTTT. Amino acid sequence: CASSQDTLAGNTGELFF.

A single count supports this clone. The chain recombines TRBV29-1 with TRBJ2-3, with D unclear. Per the germline V gene, CDR1 is SQVTM and CDR2 is ANQGSEA. The CDR3 is made up of 15 amino acids. Trimming stripped 0 bases from V and 2 bases from J, with 12 bases between. This CDR3 reads CSVEDGFATTDTQYF. The CDR3 bases are TGCAGCGTTGAAGATGGGTTCGCTACCACAGATACGCAGTATTTT.

On this clone: The identical CDR3 is also encoded by other nucleotide sequences in the sample. V is TRBV11-2 and J is TRBJ1-2; D unclear. From germline, CDR1 is SGHAT and CDR2 FQNNGV. V was cut by 5 bases and J by 2 bases, with 9 bases left in between. This CDR3 is built from 13 residues. CDR3 coding DNA: TGTGCCAGCAGCCCGAGAGGCAACTATGGCTACACCTTC. It encodes CASSPRGNYGYTF.

The V and J genes are TRBV27 and TRBJ2-1; D is unresolved. Germline CDR1 is MNHEY and CDR2 is SMNVEV (reference sequence). The CDR3 spans 14 residues. Trimming took 4 bases from V and 1 from J, leaving 8 bases between them. The CDR3 DNA reads as TGTGCCAGCAGTTACTCCCTGTCCTACAATGAGCAGTTCTTC. Its translation: CASSYSLSYNEQFF.

V usage is TRBV7-2 and J usage is TRBJ2-7, with D possibly matching TRBD2 (6 bases). The CDR3 has 16 amino acids. Trimming left V 4 bases short and J 3 bases short, with 19 bases between. Germline V gives CDR1 SGHTA, CDR2 FQGNSA. The CDR3: CASSSVADLRIYEQYF. The CDR3 DNA reads TGTGCCAGCAGCTCGGTAGCGGACCTAAGAATCTACGAGCAGTACTTC.

The chain carries TRBV7-9 and TRBJ2-2; D call uncertain. The CDR3 is 15 residues long. CDR1 and CDR2 from the germline V gene are SEHNR and FQNEAQ (reference sequence). V was clipped by 5 bases and J by 5 bases, with 15 bases between them. This CDR3 is CASSQERNPTGELFF. DNA of the CDR3: TGTGCCAGCAGCCAAGAACGTAACCCAACCGGGGAGCTGTTTTTT.

The CDR3 sequence: CASSPPAKNIQYF. As DNA, the CDR3 is TGTGCCAGCAGTCCCCCAGCCAAAAACATTCAGTACTTC. The chain has TRBV27 and TRBJ2-4, with D uncertain. V lost 5 bases and J lost 0, with 5 bases in between. This CDR3 comprises 13 residues. In germline, CDR1 is MNHEY, CDR2 SMNVEV (reference sequence).

This clone was detected a few times. The chain carries TRBV5-1 and TRBJ1-1; tentatively, D is TRBD1 (5 bases). CDR1 is SGHRS, CDR2 YFSETQ, per germline. Trimming stripped 2 bases from V and 2 bases from J, with 10 bases between. The CDR3 has 14 amino acids. CDR3 DNA: TGCGCCAGCAGCTTCGACAGCCGAAACACTGAAGCTTTCTTT. It codes for CASSFDSRNTEAFF.

The chain joins TRBV28 to TRBJ2-7; weak D call: TRBD1 (6 bases). The V gene's germline CDR1 is MDHEN and CDR2 SYDVKM. V lost 5 bases, J lost 5 bases, and 7 bases lay in between. This CDR3 has 11 amino acids. In DNA, the CDR3 is TGTGCCAGCAGTAAGGGGGACGAGCAGTACTTC. Protein: CASSKGDEQYF.

This clone was found once. The rearrangement uses TRBV5-6 and TRBJ2-3; D is uncertain. The germline V gene encodes CDR1 SGHDT and CDR2 YYEEEE. CDR3 length: 12 residues. Trimming took off 2 bases at V and 4 bases at J, with 5 bases between the two ends. CDR3 in amino acids: CASSFSPDTQYF. The CDR3 DNA sequence: TGTGCCAGCAGCTTTTCTCCAGATACGCAGTATTTT.

V and J are TRBV2 and TRBJ1-2, with D unresolved. Germline CDR1 is SNHLY and CDR2 is FYNNEI. This CDR3 contains 11 residues. Trimming removed 5 bases at V and 7 bases at J, with 8 bases between. For the CDR3, the DNA is TGTGCCAGCAGTTGGGAGGCTGGCTACACCTTC. Translated: CASSWEAGYTF.

This chain connects TRBV28 to TRBJ2-7; TRBD1 agrees at 9 bases. Trimming at V came to 7 bases and at J to 3 bases, leaving 10 bases not matched to a gene. CDR1 is MDHEN, CDR2 SYDVKM, per germline. CDR3 length equals 15 residues. CDR3 loop: CASTRTGARDYEQYF. For the CDR3, the DNA is TGTGCCAGCACCAGGACAGGGGCCCGTGACTACGAGCAGTACTTC.

The chain carries TRBV2 and TRBJ2-5; a weak D match, TRBD2 (6 bases). Germline V gene data show CDR1 as SNHLY and CDR2 as FYNNEI. Trimming stripped 7 bases from V and 4 bases from J, with 10 bases between. This CDR3 comprises 12 residues. The CDR3 is CASTRGLETQYF. The DNA of the CDR3 is TGTGCCAGCACCCGGGGACTAGAGACCCAGTACTTC.